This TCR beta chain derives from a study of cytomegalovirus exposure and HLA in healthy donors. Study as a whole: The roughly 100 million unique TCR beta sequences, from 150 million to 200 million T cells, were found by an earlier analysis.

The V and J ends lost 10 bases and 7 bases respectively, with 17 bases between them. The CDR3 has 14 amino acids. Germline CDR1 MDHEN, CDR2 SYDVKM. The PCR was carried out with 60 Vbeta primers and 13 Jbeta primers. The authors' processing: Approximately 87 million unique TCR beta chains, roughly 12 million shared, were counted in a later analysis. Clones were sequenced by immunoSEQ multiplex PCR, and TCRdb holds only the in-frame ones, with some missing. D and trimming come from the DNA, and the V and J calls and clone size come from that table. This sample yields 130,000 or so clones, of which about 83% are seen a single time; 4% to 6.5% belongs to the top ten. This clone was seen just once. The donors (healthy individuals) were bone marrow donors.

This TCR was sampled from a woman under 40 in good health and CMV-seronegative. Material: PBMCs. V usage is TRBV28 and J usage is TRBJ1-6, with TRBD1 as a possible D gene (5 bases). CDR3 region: CATGAGGTNSPLHF. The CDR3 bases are TGTGCCACTGGGGCGGGGGGGACCAATTCACCCCTCCACTTT.